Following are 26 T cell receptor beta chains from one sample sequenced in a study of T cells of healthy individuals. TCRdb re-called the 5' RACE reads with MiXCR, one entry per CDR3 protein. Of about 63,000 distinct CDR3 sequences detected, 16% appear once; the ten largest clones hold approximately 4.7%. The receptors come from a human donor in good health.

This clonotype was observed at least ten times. The CDR3 DNA is TGCGCCAGCAGAACGGCGGCGGCAGATACGCAGTATTTT. Encoded protein: CASRTAAADTQYF. This rearrangement joins TRBV5-1 to TRBJ2-3; D gene unclear. This CDR3 is 13 amino acids long. V lost 5 bases, J lost 4 bases, and 11 bases lay in between. Germline CDR1 and CDR2: SGHRS and YFSETQ.

The CDR3 nucleotides are TGTGCCAGCAGCCCCCCACGGGTCGTAAATACGCAGTATTTT. Its protein product is CASSPPRVVNTQYF. The chain carries TRBV7-8 and TRBJ2-3, with D hard to call. Germline V gene data show CDR1 as SGHVS and CDR2 as FQNEAQ. V dropped 5 bases and J dropped 7 bases, with 16 bases sitting between them. The CDR3 runs 14 residues.

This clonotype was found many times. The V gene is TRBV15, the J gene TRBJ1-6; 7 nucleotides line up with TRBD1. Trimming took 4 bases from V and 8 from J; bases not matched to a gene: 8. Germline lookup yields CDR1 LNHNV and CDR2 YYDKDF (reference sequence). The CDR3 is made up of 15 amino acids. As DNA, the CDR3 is TGTGCCACCAGCACTAACAGGGGCCTATATTCACCCCTCCACTTT. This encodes CATSTNRGLYSPLHF.

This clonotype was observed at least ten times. CDR3 nucleotides: TGTGCCAGCAGCCGGGACAGTCAAGAGACCCAGTACTTC. Translating it yields CASSRDSQETQYF. The J gene is TRBJ2-5, the V gene TRBV5-4; 7 bases align to TRBD1. Germline CDR1 SGHNT, CDR2 YYREEE (reference sequence). V trimming: 4 bases; J trimming: 2 bases; junction bases outside the gene matches: 2. This CDR3 region has 13 residues.

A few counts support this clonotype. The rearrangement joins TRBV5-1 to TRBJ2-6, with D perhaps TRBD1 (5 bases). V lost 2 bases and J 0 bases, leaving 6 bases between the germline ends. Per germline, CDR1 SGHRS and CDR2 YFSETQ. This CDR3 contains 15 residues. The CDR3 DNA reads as TGCGCCAGCAGCTTTGACAGCTCTGGGGCCAACGTCCTGACTTTC. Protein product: CASSFDSSGANVLTF.

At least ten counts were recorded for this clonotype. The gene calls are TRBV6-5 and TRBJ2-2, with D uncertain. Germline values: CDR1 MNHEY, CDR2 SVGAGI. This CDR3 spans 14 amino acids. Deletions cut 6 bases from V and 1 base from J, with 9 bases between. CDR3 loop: CASSPSGNTGELFF. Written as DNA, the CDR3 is TGTGCCAGCAGCCCCTCCGGGAACACCGGGGAGCTGTTTTTT.

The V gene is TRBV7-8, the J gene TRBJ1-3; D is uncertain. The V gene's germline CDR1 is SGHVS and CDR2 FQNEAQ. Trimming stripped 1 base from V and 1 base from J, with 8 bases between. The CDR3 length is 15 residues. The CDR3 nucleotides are TGTGCCAGCAGCTTAGTTTGGGGATCTGGAAACACCATATATTTT. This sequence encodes CASSLVWGSGNTIYF.

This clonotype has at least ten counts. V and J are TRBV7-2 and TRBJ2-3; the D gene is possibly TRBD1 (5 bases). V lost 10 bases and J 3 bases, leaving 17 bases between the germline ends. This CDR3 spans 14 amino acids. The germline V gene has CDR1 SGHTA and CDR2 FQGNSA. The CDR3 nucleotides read TGTGCCACCCAAACAGGTCACTCTACAGATACGCAGTATTTT. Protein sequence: CATQTGHSTDTQYF.

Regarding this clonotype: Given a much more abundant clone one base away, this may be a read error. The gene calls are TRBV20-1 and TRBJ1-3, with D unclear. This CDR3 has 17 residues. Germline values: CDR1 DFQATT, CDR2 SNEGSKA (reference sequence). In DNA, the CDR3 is TGCAGTGCTAGAGTCCCGTGGTCGTCGCCATTGGGAAACGCCATATATTTT. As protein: CSARVPWSSPLGNAIYF.

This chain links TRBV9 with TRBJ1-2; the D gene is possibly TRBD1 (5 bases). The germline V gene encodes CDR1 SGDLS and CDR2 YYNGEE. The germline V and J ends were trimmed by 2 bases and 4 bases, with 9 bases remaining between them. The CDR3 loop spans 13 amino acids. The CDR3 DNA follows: TGTGCCAGCAGCGTTTCCGGGACCTATGGCTACACCTTC. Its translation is CASSVSGTYGYTF.

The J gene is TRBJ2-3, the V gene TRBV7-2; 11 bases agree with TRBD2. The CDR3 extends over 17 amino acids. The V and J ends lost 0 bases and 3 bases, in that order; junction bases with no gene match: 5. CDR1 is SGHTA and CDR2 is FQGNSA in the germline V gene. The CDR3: CASSLAVAGGPTDTQYF. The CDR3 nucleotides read TGTGCCAGCAGCTTAGCGGTAGCGGGAGGGCCTACAGATACGCAGTATTTT. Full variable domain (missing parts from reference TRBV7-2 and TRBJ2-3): GAGVSQSPSNKVTEKGKDVELRCDPISGHTALYWYRQSLGQGLEFLIYFQGNSAPDKSGLPSDRFSAERTGGSVSTLTIQRTQQEDSAVYLCASSLAVAGGPTDTQYFGPGTRLTVL.

The CDR3 here is CASTGVGRGEQYF. In DNA, the CDR3 is TGTGCCAGCACCGGAGTGGGGCGGGGCGAGCAGTACTTC. V usage is TRBV27 and J usage is TRBJ2-7; D may be TRBD2 (6 bases). Trimming stripped 7 bases from V and 6 bases from J, with 16 bases between. The CDR3 has 13 amino acids. Per the germline V gene, CDR1 is MNHEY and CDR2 is SMNVEV (reference sequence).

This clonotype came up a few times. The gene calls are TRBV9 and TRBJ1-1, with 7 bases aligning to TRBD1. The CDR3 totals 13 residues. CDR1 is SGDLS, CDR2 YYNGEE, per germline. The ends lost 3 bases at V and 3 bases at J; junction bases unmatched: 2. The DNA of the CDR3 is TGTGCCAGCAGCGCGGGACAGTACACTGAAGCTTTCTTT. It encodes CASSAGQYTEAFF.

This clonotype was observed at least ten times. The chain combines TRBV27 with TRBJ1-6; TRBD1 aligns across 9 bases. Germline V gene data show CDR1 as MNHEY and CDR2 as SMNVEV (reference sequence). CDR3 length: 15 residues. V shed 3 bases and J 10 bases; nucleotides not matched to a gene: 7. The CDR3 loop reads CASSFRGTGLSPLHF. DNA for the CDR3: TGTGCCAGCAGTTTTAGGGGGACAGGGCTCTCACCCCTCCACTTT.

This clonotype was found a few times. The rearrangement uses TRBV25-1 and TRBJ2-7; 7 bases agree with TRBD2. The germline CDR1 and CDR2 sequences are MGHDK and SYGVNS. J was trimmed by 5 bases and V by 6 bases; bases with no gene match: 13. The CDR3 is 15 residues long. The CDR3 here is CASREPRGRGDEQYF. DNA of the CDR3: TGTGCCAGCAGAGAACCACGGGGCCGGGGGGACGAGCAGTACTTC.

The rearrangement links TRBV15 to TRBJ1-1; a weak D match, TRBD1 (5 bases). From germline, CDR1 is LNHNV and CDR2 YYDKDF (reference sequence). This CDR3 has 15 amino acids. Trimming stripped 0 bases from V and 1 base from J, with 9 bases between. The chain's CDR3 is CATSRDQQGNTEAFF. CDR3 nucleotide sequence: TGTGCCACCAGCAGAGATCAGCAGGGGAACACTGAAGCTTTCTTT. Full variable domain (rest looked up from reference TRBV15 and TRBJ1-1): DAMVIQNPRYQVTQFGKPVTLSCSQTLNHNVMYWYQQKSSQAPKLLFHYYDKDFNNEADTPDNFQSRRPNTSFCFLDIRSPGLGDTAMYLCATSRDQQGNTEAFFGQGTRLTVV.

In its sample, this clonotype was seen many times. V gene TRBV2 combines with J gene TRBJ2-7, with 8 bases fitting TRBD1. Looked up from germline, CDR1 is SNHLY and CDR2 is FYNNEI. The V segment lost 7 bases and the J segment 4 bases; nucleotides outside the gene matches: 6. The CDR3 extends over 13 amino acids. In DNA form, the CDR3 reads TGTGCCAGCACGTCCCAGGGGGCGTACGAGCAGTACTTC. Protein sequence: CASTSQGAYEQYF.

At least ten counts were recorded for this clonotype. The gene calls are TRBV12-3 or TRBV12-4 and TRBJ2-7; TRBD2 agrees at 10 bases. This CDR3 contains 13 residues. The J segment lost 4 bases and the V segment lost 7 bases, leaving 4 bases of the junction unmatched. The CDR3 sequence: CASKLAGPYEQYF. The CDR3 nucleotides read TGTGCCAGCAAACTAGCGGGGCCTTACGAGCAGTACTTC.

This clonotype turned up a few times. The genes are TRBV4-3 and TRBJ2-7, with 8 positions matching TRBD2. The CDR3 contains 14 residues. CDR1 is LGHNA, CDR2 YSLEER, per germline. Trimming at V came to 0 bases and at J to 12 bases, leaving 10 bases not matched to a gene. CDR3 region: CASSQEAGALEAYF. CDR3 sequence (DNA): TGCGCCAGCAGCCAAGAAGCGGGAGCTTTAGAGGCGTACTTC.

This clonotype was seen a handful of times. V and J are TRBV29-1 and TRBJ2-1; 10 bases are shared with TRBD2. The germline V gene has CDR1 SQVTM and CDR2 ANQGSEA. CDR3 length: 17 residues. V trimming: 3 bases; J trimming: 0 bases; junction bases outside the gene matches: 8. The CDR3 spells CSVDGLADRSSYNEQFF. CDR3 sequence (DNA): TGCAGCGTTGACGGACTAGCGGATAGAAGCTCCTACAATGAGCAGTTCTTC.

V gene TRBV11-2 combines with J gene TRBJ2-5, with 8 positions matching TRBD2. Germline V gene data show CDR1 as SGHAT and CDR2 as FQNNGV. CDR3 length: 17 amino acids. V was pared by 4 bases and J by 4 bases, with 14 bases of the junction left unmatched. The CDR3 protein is CASSSPRVAGFGETQYF. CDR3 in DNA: TGTGCCAGCAGCTCCCCCCGAGTAGCGGGGTTCGGAGAGACCCAGTACTTC.

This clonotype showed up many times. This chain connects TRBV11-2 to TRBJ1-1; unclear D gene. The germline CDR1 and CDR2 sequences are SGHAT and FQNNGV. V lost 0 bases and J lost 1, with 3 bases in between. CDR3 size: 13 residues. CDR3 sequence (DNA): TGTGCCAGCAGCTTAGATCGGAACACTGAAGCTTTCTTT. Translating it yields CASSLDRNTEAFF.

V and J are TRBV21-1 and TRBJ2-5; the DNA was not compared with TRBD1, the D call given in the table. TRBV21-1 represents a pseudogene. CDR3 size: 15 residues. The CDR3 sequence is CASSNYGGRGKTQYF. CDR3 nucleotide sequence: TGTGCCAGCAGCAACTACGGCGGGAGAGGGAAGACCCAGTACTTC.

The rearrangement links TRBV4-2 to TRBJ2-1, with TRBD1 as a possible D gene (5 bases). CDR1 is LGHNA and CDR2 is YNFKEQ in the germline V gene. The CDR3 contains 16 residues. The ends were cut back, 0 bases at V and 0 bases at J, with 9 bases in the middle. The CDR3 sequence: CASSQEATVSYNEQFF. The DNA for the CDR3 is TGTGCCAGCAGCCAAGAGGCGACAGTCTCCTACAATGAGCAGTTCTTC.

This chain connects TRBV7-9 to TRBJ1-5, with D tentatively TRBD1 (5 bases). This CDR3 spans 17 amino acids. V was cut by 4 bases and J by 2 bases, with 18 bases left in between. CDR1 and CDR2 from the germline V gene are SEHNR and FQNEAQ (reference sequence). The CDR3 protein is CASSSDQGFQGNQPQHF. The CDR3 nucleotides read TGTGCCAGCAGCTCCGACCAGGGATTTCAAGGCAATCAGCCCCAGCATTTT.

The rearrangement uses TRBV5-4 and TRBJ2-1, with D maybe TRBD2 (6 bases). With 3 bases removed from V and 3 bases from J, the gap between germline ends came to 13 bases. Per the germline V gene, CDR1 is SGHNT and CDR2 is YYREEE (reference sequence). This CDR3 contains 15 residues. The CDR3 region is CASSSRSGFYNEQFF. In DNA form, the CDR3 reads TGTGCCAGCAGCTCAAGGAGCGGGTTCTACAATGAGCAGTTCTTC.